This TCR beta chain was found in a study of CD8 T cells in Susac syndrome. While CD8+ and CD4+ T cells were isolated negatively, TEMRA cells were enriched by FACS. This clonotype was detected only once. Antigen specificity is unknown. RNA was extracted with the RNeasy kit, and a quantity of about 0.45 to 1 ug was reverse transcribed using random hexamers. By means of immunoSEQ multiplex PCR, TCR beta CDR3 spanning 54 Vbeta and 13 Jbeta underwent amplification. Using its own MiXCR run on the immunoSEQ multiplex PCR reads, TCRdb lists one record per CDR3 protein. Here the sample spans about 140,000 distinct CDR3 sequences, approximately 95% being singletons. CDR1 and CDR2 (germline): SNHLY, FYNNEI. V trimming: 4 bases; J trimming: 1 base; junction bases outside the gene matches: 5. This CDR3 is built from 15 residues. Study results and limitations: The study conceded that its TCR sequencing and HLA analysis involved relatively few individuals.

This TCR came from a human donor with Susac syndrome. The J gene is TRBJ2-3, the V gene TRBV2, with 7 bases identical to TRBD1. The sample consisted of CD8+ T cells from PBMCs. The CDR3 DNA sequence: TGTGCCAGCAGTGCAGGGGGTCGGGGCACAGATACGCAGTATTTT. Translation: CASSAGGRGTDTQYF.